The TCR beta chain described here comes from a study of OX40 agonist ivuxolimab in advanced cancers. Regarding the study in general: Ivuxolimab was an agonistic, fully human IgG2 monoclonal antibody directed against OX40 (CD134), a costimulatory receptor. Intravenous ivuxolimab was administered to patients every 2 weeks at six dose levels: 0.01, 0.1, 0.3, 1.5, 3 and 10 mg/kg. Of the approximately 50 dose-escalation patients, hepatocellular carcinoma was present in about 20, melanoma in around 15, renal cell carcinoma in 9 and head and neck cancer in 9. The dose-escalation cohort was about 87% male with a mean age of about 54 years, ranging from roughly 23 to 79. Patients were allowed to have had prior anti-PD-1, anti-PD-L1 or anti-CTLA-4 therapy, and approximately 40% of the dose-escalation patients had been treated with checkpoint inhibitors. Partial responses were achieved by three dose-escalation patients, of whom one had hepatocellular carcinoma and two had cutaneous melanoma. Peripheral TCRbeta sequencing aimed to test whether ivuxolimab altered TCR sequence diversity and caused clonal T-cell expansion. The paper covers the monotherapy dose-escalation part of the phase I ivuxolimab trial, which included N of about 50 patients. On the study overall, not on this receptor specifically: In the 0.1-3.0 mg/kg groups, partial responders had among the lowest normalized peripheral clonal expansion, particularly in CD8+ T cells. Antigen specificity was not determined for the clonally expanded peripheral T cells. Low levels of normalized T-cell clonal expansion were also seen in some patients who did not respond. At doses of 0.1 to 3.0 mg/kg, clonal expansion of both CD4+ and CD8+ T cells in blood was seen between baseline and week 6. On average, CD8+ T cells showed more expanded clones than CD4+ T cells after ivuxolimab.

Genomic DNA was extracted from sorted cells for sequencing of the TCRbeta CDR3 region. The immunoSEQ Assay was used to sequence the TCRbeta CDR3 regions. Here the immuneACCESS table is served through TCRdb, limited to in-frame sequences with V and J called. Missing clones are a known gap in these copies; in checked studies unresolved V genes cover under half, and the rest lacks a known reason. The sample data list 100,000 or so clones, and about 89% of these were observed just once. The ten biggest clones cover around 0.16% of the sample. As concerns this clone: Its antigen specificity is not known. It has no much larger one-base neighbor in the sample; base qualities were not kept.

The trial excluded patients who had a history of autoimmune disease or who were on systemic immunosuppression. In every dose cohort, peripheral blood was drawn for TCR sequencing at baseline, cycle 4 day 1, and cycle 7 day 1. The samples were drawn from a first-in-human, open-label, multicenter phase I dose-escalation trial of ivuxolimab. Adults with locally advanced or metastatic melanoma, renal cell, hepatocellular, or head and neck squamous cell carcinoma were enrolled in the trial. Before TCR sequencing, CD4+ T cells and CD8+ T cells from peripheral blood were sorted into separate populations. This TCR was recovered from an adult with an advanced solid tumor such as melanoma, head and neck, liver or kidney cancer. The starting material was CD4+ or CD8+ T cells sorted from blood, obtained in a trial of the OX40 agonist ivuxolimab.

At the DNA level, the sequence is TGTGCCAGCAGTGAATACCTAGCCGCGTTCTTC. The translation is CASSEYLAAFF. The chain is assembled from TRBV6-5 and TRBJ2-1; tentative D gene TRBD2, with 5 bases matching. The V end loses 5 bases and the J end loses 15 bases, and a stretch of 14 bases separates them. Counted from cysteine to phenylalanine, this CDR3 has 11 amino acids. Left in the record is the CDR3 DNA by itself, 33 bases read in frame from the first base. The germline V gene specifies MNHEY as CDR1 and SVGAGI as CDR2.